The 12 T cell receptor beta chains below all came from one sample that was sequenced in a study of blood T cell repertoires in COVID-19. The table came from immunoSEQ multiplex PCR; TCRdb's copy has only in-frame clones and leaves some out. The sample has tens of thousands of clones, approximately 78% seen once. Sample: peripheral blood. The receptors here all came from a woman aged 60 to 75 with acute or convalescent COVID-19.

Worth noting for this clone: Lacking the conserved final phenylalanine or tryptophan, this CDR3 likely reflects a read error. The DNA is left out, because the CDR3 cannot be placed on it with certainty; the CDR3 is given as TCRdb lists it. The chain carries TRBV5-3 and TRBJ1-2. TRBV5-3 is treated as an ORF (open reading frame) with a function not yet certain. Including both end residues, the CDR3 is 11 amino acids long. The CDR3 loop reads CARGGILGPEG.

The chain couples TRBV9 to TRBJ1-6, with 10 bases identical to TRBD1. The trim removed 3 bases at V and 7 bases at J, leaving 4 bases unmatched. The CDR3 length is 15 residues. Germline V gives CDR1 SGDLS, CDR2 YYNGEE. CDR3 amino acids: CASSARTGGNSPLHF. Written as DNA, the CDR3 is TGTGCCAGCAGCGCACGGACAGGGGGAAATTCACCCCTCCACTTT.

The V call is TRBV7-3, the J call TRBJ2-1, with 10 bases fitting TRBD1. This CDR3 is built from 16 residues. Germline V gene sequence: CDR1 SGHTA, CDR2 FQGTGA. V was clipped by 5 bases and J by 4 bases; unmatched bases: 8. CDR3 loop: CASSARQGATYNEQFF. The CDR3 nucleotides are TGTGCCAGCAGCGCCCGACAGGGGGCGACGTACAATGAGCAGTTCTTC.

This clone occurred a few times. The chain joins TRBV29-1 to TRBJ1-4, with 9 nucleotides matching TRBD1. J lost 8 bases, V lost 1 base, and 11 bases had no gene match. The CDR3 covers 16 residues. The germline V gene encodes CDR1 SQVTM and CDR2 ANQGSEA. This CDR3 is CSVEVVLWTGVEKLFF. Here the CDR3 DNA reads TGCAGCGTTGAAGTTGTTCTTTGGACAGGGGTGGAAAAACTGTTTTTT.

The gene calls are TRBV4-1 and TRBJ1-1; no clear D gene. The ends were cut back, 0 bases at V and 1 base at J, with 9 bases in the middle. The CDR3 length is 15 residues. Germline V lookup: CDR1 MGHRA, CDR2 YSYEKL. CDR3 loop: CASSQDQGRNTEAFF. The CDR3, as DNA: TGCGCCAGCAGCCAAGATCAAGGGAGGAACACTGAAGCTTTCTTT.

The DNA of the CDR3 is TGCGCCAGCAGTGAGGCCTGGGACTTTTCCGGGGAGCTGTTTTTT. This translates into CASSEAWDFSGELFF. The genes are TRBV10-1 and TRBJ2-2, with D possibly being TRBD2 (6 bases). The V gene's germline CDR1 is WNHNN and CDR2 SYGVQD (reference sequence). The CDR3 spans 15 residues. Trimming stripped 2 bases from V and 6 bases from J, with 13 bases between.

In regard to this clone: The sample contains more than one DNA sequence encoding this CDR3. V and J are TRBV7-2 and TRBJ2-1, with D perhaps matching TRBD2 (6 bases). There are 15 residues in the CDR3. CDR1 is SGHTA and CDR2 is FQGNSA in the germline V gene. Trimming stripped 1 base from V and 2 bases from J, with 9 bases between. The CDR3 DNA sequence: TGTGCCAGCAGCTTAGTTGGGGGGACCTACAATGAGCAGTTCTTC. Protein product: CASSLVGGTYNEQFF.

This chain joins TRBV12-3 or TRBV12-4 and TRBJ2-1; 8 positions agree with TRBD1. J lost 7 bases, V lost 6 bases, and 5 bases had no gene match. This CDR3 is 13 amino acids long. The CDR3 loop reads CASSKDRANEQFF. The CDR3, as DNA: TGTGCCAGCAGCAAGGACAGGGCGAATGAGCAGTTCTTC.

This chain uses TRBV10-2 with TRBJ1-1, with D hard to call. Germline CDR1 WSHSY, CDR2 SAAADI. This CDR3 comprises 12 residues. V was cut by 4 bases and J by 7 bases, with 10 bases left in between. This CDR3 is CASSVSGNEAFF. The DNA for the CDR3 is TGCGCCAGCAGTGTCTCAGGTAATGAAGCTTTCTTT.

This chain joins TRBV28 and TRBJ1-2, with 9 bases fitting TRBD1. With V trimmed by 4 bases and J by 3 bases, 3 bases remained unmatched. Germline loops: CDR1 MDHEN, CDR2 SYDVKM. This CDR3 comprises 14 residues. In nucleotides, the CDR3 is TGTGCCAGCAGTTCTGGGACAGGGTACTATGGCTACACCTTC. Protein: CASSSGTGYYGYTF.

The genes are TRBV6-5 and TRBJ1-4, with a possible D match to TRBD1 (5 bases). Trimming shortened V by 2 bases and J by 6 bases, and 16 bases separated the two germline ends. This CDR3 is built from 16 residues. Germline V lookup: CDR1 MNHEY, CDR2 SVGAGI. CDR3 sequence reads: CASSYSPREEDEKLFF. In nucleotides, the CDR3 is TGTGCCAGCAGTTACAGCCCCAGGGAGGAGGATGAAAAACTGTTTTTT.

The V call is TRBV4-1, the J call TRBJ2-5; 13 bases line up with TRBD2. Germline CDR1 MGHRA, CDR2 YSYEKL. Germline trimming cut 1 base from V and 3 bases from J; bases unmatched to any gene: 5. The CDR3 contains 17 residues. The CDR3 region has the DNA TGCGCCAGCAGCCAAGGGCGAGGACTAGCGGGGGAAGAGACCCAGTACTTC. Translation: CASSQGRGLAGEETQYF.